The present T cell receptor (beta chain) was sequenced within a study of metastatic and nonmetastatic thyroid tumors. Turning to the study itself: Comparison of repertoires was carried out across blood and tumor or nodule tissue from malignant and benign thyroid patients.

The CDR3 has 14 amino acids. The ends were cut back, 2 bases at V and 0 bases at J, with 8 bases in the middle. Germline lookup yields CDR1 ENHRY and CDR2 SYGVKD. This clone was seen only a few times. The antigen remains unidentified. Thyroid surgery had not been preceded by any treatment in any patient. In the source study's methods: Using the CDR3 differences seen across clinicopathological groups, the authors built a distant-metastasis classifier for papillary thyroid cancer, which was meant to discriminate distant-metastatic patients. Using MiXCR, TCRdb re-called clones from the PCR reads. TCRdb, not the authors, supplied the V and J calls. The data contain under 35,000 clones, about 40% of them singletons. Study-wide results and limits: When malignant thyroid tumors were compared with benign nodules, TCR beta diversity was reportedly significantly higher in the malignant tumors. This held in both blood and tumor samples.

The source is a female donor with papillary thyroid cancer or a benign thyroid nodule (not recorded which). Some clones in this sample may be carry-over from other donors' samples. The V gene is TRBV10-3, the J gene TRBJ2-7; D perhaps matches TRBD2 (5 bases). Sequenced input: tumor tissue. CDR3 coding DNA: TGTGCCATCAGTGAGACTAGGAGCTCCTACGAGCAGTACTTC. Protein sequence: CAISETRSSYEQYF.